Presented here are 23 T cell receptor beta chains from one specimen sequenced in a study of T cell changes during pregnancy in multiple sclerosis. TCRdb's table, derived via immunoSEQ multiplex PCR, lists solely in-frame clones and lacks some. The top ten clones hold over 1.5% of a sample with under 80,000 clones, roughly 86% of them seen once. The specimen comprised peripheral blood, sampled in the first trimester of pregnancy. Source of these receptors: a female donor with multiple sclerosis, enrolled in a pregnancy study.

The chain links TRBV30 to TRBJ2-7; the match to TRBD1 covers 7 bases. The CDR3 extends over 11 amino acids. Germline-derived CDR1 and CDR2 are GTSNPN and SVGIG (reference sequence). Losses at the gene ends were 1 base for V and 12 bases for J; bases not matched to a gene: 6. The CDR3 DNA is TGTGCCTGGAGTGCCCGGGACAGTTGGTACTTC. Translation: CAWSARDSWYF.

The gene calls are TRBV6-1 and TRBJ2-3; D is possibly TRBD1 (5 bases). The ends were cut back, 8 bases at V and 3 bases at J, with 15 bases in the middle. The CDR3 runs to 14 residues. Per germline, CDR1 MNHNS and CDR2 SASEGT. CDR3: CASQAVQGTDTQYF. In DNA form, the CDR3 reads TGTGCCAGCCAGGCGGTTCAGGGAACAGATACGCAGTATTTT.

This clone is a singleton in its sample. The J gene is TRBJ2-1, the V gene TRBV19; 8 nucleotides align to TRBD2. Germline V gene sequence: CDR1 LNHDA, CDR2 SQIVND (reference sequence). Trimming at V came to 7 bases and at J to 7 bases, leaving 9 bases not matched to a gene. The CDR3 consists of 14 residues. CDR3 coding DNA: TGTGCCAGTACCCTGAGCGGGAGTCTTAATGAGCAGTTCTTC. This codes for CASTLSGSLNEQFF.

The J gene is TRBJ1-2, the V gene TRBV11-2; 7 bases map to TRBD1. Germline V gene lookup returns CDR1 SGHAT and CDR2 FQNNGV. After removal of 7 bases from V and 7 bases from J, the junction contained 9 bases not matched to a gene. The CDR3 has 13 residues. The CDR3 bases are TGTGCCAGCACCCCGAAACAGGGGCTTGGCTACACCTTC. This translates into CASTPKQGLGYTF.

The chain has TRBV10-3 and TRBJ2-4; D remains ambiguous. Trimming took 0 bases from V and 4 from J, leaving 7 bases between them. Germline CDR1 is ENHRY and CDR2 is SYGVKD. There are 14 residues in the CDR3. The CDR3: CAISESGPKNIQYF. DNA for the CDR3: TGTGCCATCAGTGAGTCTGGGCCGAAAAACATTCAGTACTTC.

This clone was recorded once. The V call is TRBV27, the J call TRBJ2-7, with a weak D call TRBD2 (6 bases). The CDR3 totals 15 residues. Per germline, CDR1 MNHEY and CDR2 SMNVEV (reference sequence). The germline V and J ends were trimmed by 6 bases and 2 bases, with 17 bases remaining between them. The CDR3 loop reads CASSFLARLTYEQYF. CDR3 coding DNA: TGTGCCAGCAGCTTTCTAGCGCGCCTCACCTACGAGCAGTACTTC.

In nucleotides, the CDR3 is TGTGCCAGCAGCCGCGGACACCTCAGCAATCAGCCCCAGCATTTT. Amino acid sequence: CASSRGHLSNQPQHF. This chain links TRBV7-2 with TRBJ1-5; maybe TRBD1 (5 bases). The CDR3 has 15 residues. Trimming removed 5 bases at V and 1 base at J, with 12 bases between. From germline, CDR1 is SGHTA and CDR2 FQGNSA.

The chain couples TRBV6-5 to TRBJ1-5, with 9 positions matching TRBD1. Trimming removed 6 bases from V and 2 bases from J; junction bases left unmatched: 5. CDR1 and CDR2 (germline): MNHEY, SVGAGI. CDR3 length equals 15 residues. The CDR3 region has the DNA TGTGCCAGCAGCCACAGACAGGGGGGCAATCAGCCCCAGCATTTT. Protein sequence: CASSHRQGGNQPQHF.

The chain joins TRBV6-1 to TRBJ2-7; possible D gene TRBD1, 6 bases. V was clipped by 8 bases and J by 7 bases, with 21 bases between them. The CDR3 runs to 14 residues. Germline V lookup: CDR1 MNHNS, CDR2 SASEGT. CDR3 sequence: CASRTGTQEGEQYF. The CDR3 region has the DNA TGTGCCAGCCGGACGGGGACACAAGAAGGGGAGCAGTACTTC.

V gene TRBV7-8 combines with J gene TRBJ1-5; TRBD1 agrees at 8 bases. The CDR3 has 17 amino acids. J was trimmed by 7 bases and V by 1 base; bases with no gene match: 12. The germline V gene encodes CDR1 SGHVS and CDR2 FQNEAQ. CDR3: CASSLGGGPWDRQPQHF. The CDR3 bases are TGTGCCAGCAGCTTAGGGGGGGGCCCTTGGGACAGGCAGCCCCAGCATTTT.

CDR3 loop: CASRKTATNEKLFF. The CDR3 DNA is TGTGCCAGCAGAAAGACAGCAACTAATGAAAAACTGTTTTTT. This chain joins TRBV6-5 and TRBJ1-4, with a tentative D call TRBD1 (5 bases). Between the trimmed V and J ends, which lost 6 bases and 0 bases, there was a span of 8 bases. Germline lookup yields CDR1 MNHEY and CDR2 SVGAGI. CDR3 length equals 14 residues.

The chain combines TRBV19 with TRBJ1-5; D is unresolved. V lost 7 bases to trimming and J lost 3 bases, with 16 bases between them. The CDR3 sequence is 15 residues long. Germline lookup yields CDR1 LNHDA and CDR2 SQIVND (reference sequence). DNA of the CDR3: TGTGCCAGTATTTCAACAAGACATACCAATCAGCCCCAGCATTTT. The encoded protein is CASISTRHTNQPQHF.

This chain connects TRBV7-2 to TRBJ2-1; D is possibly TRBD2 (5 bases). CDR1 is SGHTA, CDR2 FQGNSA, per germline. The CDR3 has 14 residues. The V end lost 7 bases, the J end lost 6 bases, and 16 bases lay between the germline ends. The CDR3 is CASNLERAINEQFF. The CDR3 nucleotides are TGTGCCAGCAACCTTGAGAGGGCCATCAATGAGCAGTTCTTC. The full variable domain, its missing parts supplied by reference TRBV7-2 and TRBJ2-1, is GAGVSQSPSNKVTEKGKDVELRCDPISGHTALYWYRQSLGQGLEFLIYFQGNSAPDKSGLPSDRFSAERTGGSVSTLTIQRTQQEDSAVYLCASNLERAINEQFFGPGTRLTVL.

The chain carries TRBV7-6 and TRBJ2-1, with 8 bases aligning to TRBD2. Trimming at V came to 0 bases and at J to 9 bases, leaving 4 bases not matched to a gene. Germline assignment: CDR1 SGHVS and CDR2 FNYEAQ. The CDR3 is made up of 14 amino acids. The CDR3 coding sequence is TGTGCCAGCAGCTTAGCGAGCCTAGCGGGTGAGCAGTTCTTC. Amino acid sequence: CASSLASLAGEQFF.

This chain joins TRBV2 and TRBJ1-5, with TRBD1 matching over 9 bases. Germline V gene sequence: CDR1 SNHLY, CDR2 FYNNEI. Trimming took 6 bases from V and 3 from J; bases not matched to a gene: 12. The CDR3 runs to 17 residues. CDR3 sequence: CASRLRTGDRNNQPQHF. CDR3 nucleotide sequence: TGTGCCAGCAGACTTAGGACAGGGGATCGGAACAATCAGCCCCAGCATTTT.

V and J are TRBV5-1 and TRBJ2-1; 8 bases map to TRBD2. This CDR3 is built from 15 residues. V was pared by 4 bases and J by 7 bases, with 10 bases of the junction left unmatched. Per germline, CDR1 SGHRS and CDR2 YFSETQ. Here the CDR3 DNA reads TGCGCCAGCAGCCCTCGGGGGGGGAGTACGAATGAGCAGTTCTTC. It is translated as CASSPRGGSTNEQFF.

The gene calls are TRBV10-2 and TRBJ1-2, with 9 bases matching TRBD1. The CDR3 runs to 14 residues. The germline V gene encodes CDR1 WSHSY and CDR2 SAAADI. V dropped 2 bases and J dropped 6; count of bases not matched to a gene: 4. CDR3 amino acids: CASSEGTGWDGYTF. For the CDR3, the DNA is TGCGCCAGCAGTGAGGGGACAGGGTGGGATGGCTACACCTTC.

This clone has just one count. The genes are TRBV5-1 and TRBJ2-1; tentative D call: TRBD1 (5 bases). The CDR3 runs 13 residues. Germline V gives CDR1 SGHRS, CDR2 YFSETQ. V shed 1 base and J shed 7 bases, with 9 bases lying between them. The CDR3 loop is CASSLQTENEQFF. CDR3 DNA: TGCGCCAGCAGCTTGCAGACAGAGAATGAGCAGTTCTTC.

In nucleotides, the CDR3 is TGTGCCAGCAGCTCGACGGGGATCTACTCTGGGGCCAACGTCCTGACTTTC. Protein product: CASSSTGIYSGANVLTF. The V and J genes are TRBV5-6 and TRBJ2-6; a possible D gene is TRBD2 (5 bases). V was shortened by 3 bases and J by 0 bases, with 13 bases between the two germline ends. The CDR3 extends over 17 amino acids. The germline CDR1 and CDR2 sequences are SGHDT and YYEEEE.

This clone was recorded only once. This rearrangement joins TRBV21-1 to TRBJ2-2; the table's D call, TRBD1, was not checked against the DNA. TRBV21-1 constitutes a pseudogene. The CDR3 has 18 amino acids. CDR3 DNA: TGTGCCAGCACCTCTAGAGGACAGCCGTACACGAACACCGGGGAGCTGTTTTTT. It specifies CASTSRGQPYTNTGELFF.

V usage is TRBV7-6 and J usage is TRBJ2-1; 7 bases line up with TRBD2. Germline CDR1 reads SGHVS; CDR2 reads FNYEAQ. Trimming removed 4 bases from V and 3 bases from J; junction bases left unmatched: 9. This CDR3 spans 16 amino acids. CDR3 in amino acids: CASSSSLAPNYNEQFF. Written as DNA, the CDR3 is TGTGCCAGCAGCTCCTCACTAGCGCCCAACTACAATGAGCAGTTCTTC. The full variable domain, in which reference TRBV7-6 and TRBJ2-1 provide the parts outside the CDR3, is GAGVSQSPRYKVTKRGQDVALRCDPISGHVSLYWYRQALGQGPEFLTYFNYEAQQDKSGLPNDRFSAERPEGSISTLTIQRTEQRDSAMYRCASSSSLAPNYNEQFFGPGTRLTVL.

This sequence joins TRBV7-9 and TRBJ2-4; D call uncertain. V was clipped by 1 base and J by 2 bases, with 15 bases between them. This CDR3 is 17 amino acids long. In germline, CDR1 is SEHNR, CDR2 FQNEAQ (reference sequence). The CDR3 DNA reads as TGTGCCAGCAGCTTAGGATATCAGGCTAACTCCAAAAACATTCAGTACTTC. Its translation is CASSLGYQANSKNIQYF.

V gene TRBV19 combines with J gene TRBJ2-7; 8 nucleotides line up with TRBD2. Germline V CDR1 and CDR2: LNHDA, SQIVND (reference sequence). CDR3 length: 17 amino acids. V was pared by 6 bases and J by 1 base, with 14 bases of the junction left unmatched. CDR3 in amino acids: CASSNPGGAPGSYEQYF. CDR3 bases: TGTGCCAGTAGCAACCCCGGGGGGGCCCCCGGGTCCTACGAGCAGTACTTC.